The 9 T cell receptor beta chains reported below all come from one sample, sequenced in a study of T cell repertoires in cytomegalovirus infection. TCRdb ran MiXCR on the reads and lists one entry per CDR3 protein. Among approximately 500,000 distinct CDR3 sequences listed, over 9% were seen once. Sample: PBMCs. Receptors were obtained from a human donor in good health (CMV status not recorded). Some clones in this sample may be carry-over from other donors' samples.

The chain recombines TRBV19 with TRBJ2-5; 7 bases line up with TRBD2. CDR1 is LNHDA, CDR2 SQIVND, per germline (reference sequence). The CDR3 runs to 13 residues. V lost 8 bases and J lost 5; bases outside the gene matches: 8. CDR3 loop: CASRREGKETQYF. The CDR3 region has the DNA TGTGCCAGTCGGAGGGAGGGCAAGGAGACCCAGTACTTC.

There are many counts of this clonotype. This chain uses TRBV5-1 with TRBJ2-7, with D perhaps matching TRBD1 (6 bases). This CDR3 region has 13 residues. V gave up 1 base and J gave up 6 bases, with 11 bases separating them. Germline CDR1 and CDR2: SGHRS and YFSETQ. The DNA for the CDR3 is TGCGCCAGCAGCTTGACAGGGCCGCCCGAGCAGTACTTC. It encodes CASSLTGPPEQYF.

This clonotype was recorded at least ten times. The V gene is TRBV9, the J gene TRBJ2-1, with 7 bases aligning to TRBD1. Germline CDR1 SGDLS, CDR2 YYNGEE. This CDR3 has 14 residues. The V and J ends lost 7 bases and 0 bases, in that order; junction bases with no gene match: 4. The CDR3 DNA sequence: TGTGCCAGCGCTACAGGGGTCTCCTACAATGAGCAGTTCTTC. Translated: CASATGVSYNEQFF.

The sample holds many counts of this clonotype. The chain combines TRBV28 with TRBJ2-5; D is unclear. Per germline, CDR1 MDHEN and CDR2 SYDVKM. The CDR3 runs to 16 residues. V was pared by 3 bases and J by 0 bases, with 14 bases between. CDR3 bases: TGTGCCAGCAGTTTCCGGTTAACAGTTGACCAAGAGACCCAGTACTTC. Translated: CASSFRLTVDQETQYF.

This chain uses TRBV25-1 with TRBJ1-2; D gene unclear. The V end lost 4 bases, the J end lost 4 bases, and 13 bases lay between the germline ends. There are 14 residues in the CDR3. Germline values: CDR1 MGHDK, CDR2 SYGVNS. The CDR3 here is CASSAMGAPYGYTF. The CDR3 DNA is TGTGCCAGCAGTGCTATGGGAGCCCCCTATGGCTACACCTTC.

A word on this clonotype: At one of its ends the junction is not consistent with the germline gene, which may arise from a read error. This sequence joins TRBV9 and TRBJ1-1, with unresolved D. Germline V CDR1 and CDR2: SGDLS, YYNGEE. This CDR3 spans 14 amino acids. The chain's CDR3 is CASSVGFFASEAFF. In DNA, the CDR3 is TGTGCCAGCAGCGTAGGGTTTTTCGCGTCTGAGGCTTTCTTT.

This clonotype showed up many times. V and J are TRBV7-9 and TRBJ1-4; tentatively, D is TRBD1 (6 bases). From germline, CDR1 is SEHNR and CDR2 FQNEAQ (reference sequence). V shed 10 bases and J shed 6 bases, with 15 bases lying between them. CDR3 length: 13 amino acids. The CDR3: CATNPGVDEKLFF. As DNA, the CDR3 is TGTGCCACCAACCCAGGGGTAGATGAAAAACTGTTTTTT.

This clonotype was counted ten times or more. The chain has TRBV7-9 and TRBJ1-2, with 7 bases identical to TRBD1. The V gene end was trimmed by 5 bases and the J gene end by 1 base; junction bases not matched to a gene: 10. The CDR3 has 16 residues. Germline assignment: CDR1 SEHNR and CDR2 FQNEAQ (reference sequence). The CDR3 sequence is CASSPDGQAVNYGYTF. CDR3 bases: TGTGCCAGCAGCCCGGACGGACAGGCTGTTAACTATGGCTACACCTTC.

This clonotype showed up many times. This chain connects TRBV28 to TRBJ1-2; 10 bases line up with TRBD1. The CDR3 consists of 15 residues. The germline gives CDR1 MDHEN, CDR2 SYDVKM. V lost 5 bases, J lost 3 bases, and 6 bases stayed unmatched. For the CDR3, the DNA is TGTGCCAGCAGTAGGGACAGGGGATGGGACTATGGCTACACCTTC. This encodes CASSRDRGWDYGYTF.